These 8 T cell receptor beta chains came from one sample sequenced in a study of cytomegalovirus exposure and HLA in healthy donors. Measured with immunoSEQ multiplex PCR; TCRdb has only the in-frame clones, and not every one. The sample has 95,000 to 150,000 clones; roughly 84% are singletons. Sequencing was performed on PBMCs. All receptors derive from a woman aged 25 to 39 in good health and CMV-seronegative.

The chain couples TRBV2 to TRBJ2-5, with D possibly matching TRBD1 (6 bases). CDR1 SNHLY and CDR2 FYNNEI come from the germline V gene. This CDR3 has 11 residues. V was cut by 7 bases and J by 3 bases, with 6 bases left in between. The CDR3 here is CASNREETQYF. CDR3 bases: TGTGCCAGCAACAGGGAAGAGACCCAGTACTTC.

The J gene is TRBJ2-3, the V gene TRBV7-6; 9 bases align to TRBD2. The J segment lost 3 bases and the V segment lost 5 bases, leaving 6 bases of the junction unmatched. Germline lookup yields CDR1 SGHVS and CDR2 FNYEAQ. The CDR3 length is 15 residues. In DNA form, the CDR3 reads TGTGCCAGCAGCCCCCTGGCGGGGGGGACAGATACGCAGTATTTT. It is translated as CASSPLAGGTDTQYF.

Here the CDR3 DNA reads TGTGCCAGCAGCCCTTCCGTTGGCAGGGGGCTTTCCTACGAGCAGTACTTC. The encoded protein is CASSPSVGRGLSYEQYF. This sequence joins TRBV7-8 and TRBJ2-7, with 8 bases fitting TRBD1. V was clipped by 5 bases and J by 1 base; unmatched bases: 13. Per the germline V gene, CDR1 is SGHVS and CDR2 is FQNEAQ. CDR3 length: 17 residues.

This chain links TRBV7-2 with TRBJ2-3; 8 nucleotides agree with TRBD1. The trim removed 5 bases at V and 1 base at J, leaving 8 bases unmatched. In germline, CDR1 is SGHTA, CDR2 FQGNSA. This CDR3 is 16 amino acids long. The CDR3 DNA is TGTGCCAGCAGCAACAGGGGGTATGGAGGCACAGATACGCAGTATTTT. Translation: CASSNRGYGGTDTQYF.

The chain combines TRBV9 with TRBJ2-2; possibly TRBD1 for D (6 bases). Trimming removed 0 bases at V and 5 bases at J, with 23 bases between. CDR3 length: 19 residues. Germline-derived CDR1 and CDR2 are SGDLS and YYNGEE. In DNA form, the CDR3 reads TGTGCCAGCAGCGTAGAGGTCCCCGGGACAAAACGTAGGACCGGGGAGCTGTTTTTT. Encoded protein: CASSVEVPGTKRRTGELFF.

V is TRBV7-3 and J is TRBJ2-1; 13 nucleotides agree with TRBD2. The CDR3 is 18 residues long. In germline, CDR1 is SGHTA, CDR2 FQGTGA. J lost 7 bases, V lost 5 bases, and 14 bases had no gene match. The CDR3 spells CASSPQPGLAGSINEQFF. The DNA for the CDR3 is TGTGCCAGCAGCCCCCAACCGGGACTAGCGGGGTCAATTAATGAGCAGTTCTTC.

V usage is TRBV2 and J usage is TRBJ2-5, with 12 nucleotides matching TRBD1. The V gene's germline CDR1 is SNHLY and CDR2 FYNNEI. CDR3 length: 16 amino acids. The junction had 5 bases not matched to a gene; V was cut back by 2 bases and J by 4 bases. The CDR3 loop reads CASSEMGQGARETQYF. CDR3 nucleotide sequence: TGTGCCAGCAGTGAAATGGGACAGGGGGCGAGAGAGACCCAGTACTTC.

The chain employs TRBV5-5 and TRBJ1-3; no definite D call. V was pared by 2 bases and J by 3 bases, with 15 bases between. This CDR3 comprises 16 residues. The germline CDR1 and CDR2 sequences are SGHKS and YYEKEE (reference sequence). The CDR3 DNA reads TGTGCCAGCAGCTTTGAAGGACTTAATGATGGAAACACCATATATTTT. This sequence encodes CASSFEGLNDGNTIYF. Based on the CDR3 plus reference TRBV5-5 and TRBJ1-3, the full variable domain is DAGVTQSPTHLIKTRGQQVTLRCSPISGHKSVSWYQQVLGQGPQFIFQYYEKEERGRGNFPDRFSARQFPNYSSELNVNALLLGDSALYLCASSFEGLNDGNTIYFGEGSWLTVV.